The 14 T cell receptor beta chains in this list originate from one sample, sequenced in a study of cytomegalovirus exposure and HLA in healthy donors. The PCR ran on 60 Vbeta and 13 Jbeta primers. The assay was immunoSEQ multiplex PCR, and TCRdb's table has in-frame clones only and misses some. Of about 50,000 clones listed, roughly 80% are singletons. The specimen was PBMCs. The receptor source for this set is a man aged 25 to 45 in good health and CMV-seronegative.

In this sample, this clone turned up once. The chain recombines TRBV7-2 with TRBJ1-1, with D tentatively TRBD1 (5 bases). The V end was cut by 5 bases, the J end by 5 bases, with 15 bases between. This CDR3 comprises 14 residues. Germline-derived CDR1 and CDR2 are SGHTA and FQGNSA. The CDR3 here is CASSPPGVRTEAFF. CDR3 DNA sequence: TGTGCCAGCAGCCCACCGGGGGTTCGGACTGAAGCTTTCTTT.

The CDR3 region has the DNA TGTGCCAGCAGCCAAGGAATCGCGGCTAGCACAGATACGCAGTATTTT. Protein: CASSQGIAASTDTQYF. This rearrangement joins TRBV14 to TRBJ2-3; no clear D. This CDR3 has 16 residues. Trimming shortened V by 1 base and J by 0 bases, and 11 bases separated the two germline ends. Germline CDR1 reads SGHDN; CDR2 reads FVKESK.

The rearrangement links TRBV5-1 to TRBJ2-3; 16 bases map to TRBD2. In germline, CDR1 is SGHRS, CDR2 YFSETQ. CDR3 length: 17 amino acids. V lost 2 bases to trimming and J lost 6 bases; unmatched junction nucleotides: 6. In DNA form, the CDR3 reads TGCGCCAGCAGCTTCGGGACTAGCGGGAGGGACGGGGATACGCAGTATTTT. Its translation: CASSFGTSGRDGDTQYF.

The chain carries TRBV7-2 and TRBJ1-2, with D possibly matching TRBD1 (5 bases). V lost 1 base and J 7 bases, leaving 16 bases between the germline ends. CDR3 size: 15 residues. Germline V gene data show CDR1 as SGHTA and CDR2 as FQGNSA. The CDR3 region is CASSLDKGRARGYTF. CDR3 DNA sequence: TGTGCCAGCAGCTTAGATAAGGGCAGGGCCCGTGGCTACACCTTC.

The chain is built from TRBV29-1 and TRBJ1-2; a weak D match, TRBD1 (5 bases). Germline CDR1 SQVTM, CDR2 ANQGSEA. CDR3 length: 13 residues. The V end lost 0 bases, the J end lost 5 bases, and 10 bases lay between the germline ends. The CDR3 reads CSVEDPGKYGYTF. The CDR3 region has the DNA TGCAGCGTTGAAGACCCAGGGAAGTATGGCTACACCTTC.

The chain has TRBV28 and TRBJ2-7; D may be TRBD1 (5 bases). CDR1 MDHEN and CDR2 SYDVKM come from the germline V gene. Trimming removed 5 bases at V and 7 bases at J, with 21 bases between. This CDR3 has 15 residues. CDR3 protein: CASSGASLLRREQYF. CDR3 nucleotide sequence: TGTGCCAGCAGTGGGGCCAGCCTCCTACGTAGGGAGCAGTACTTC.

This rearrangement joins TRBV15 to TRBJ1-6, with D maybe TRBD1 (6 bases). Germline CDR1 reads LNHNV; CDR2 reads YYDKDF (reference sequence). The V end lost 0 bases, the J end lost 0 bases, and 9 bases lay between the germline ends. The length of the CDR3 is 17 residues. The CDR3 coding sequence is TGTGCCACCAGCAGAGAGTTAGGGGGCTCCTATAATTCACCCCTCCACTTT. Translated, it gives CATSRELGGSYNSPLHF.

The J gene is TRBJ1-2, the V gene TRBV28; TRBD1 agrees at 8 bases. Germline CDR1 and CDR2: MDHEN and SYDVKM. V lost 1 base to trimming and J lost 5 bases; unmatched junction nucleotides: 6. The CDR3 covers 15 residues. The CDR3 loop is CASSLSPTGVYGYTF. The DNA for the CDR3 is TGTGCCAGCAGTTTATCACCGACAGGGGTGTATGGCTACACCTTC.

This chain connects TRBV7-9 to TRBJ2-7; TRBD2 matches 11 bases. There are 15 residues in the CDR3. The trim removed 6 bases at V and 0 bases at J, leaving 4 bases unmatched. Per germline, CDR1 SEHNR and CDR2 FQNEAQ (reference sequence). CDR3 DNA sequence: TGTGCCAGCAGAAACGGGACTAGCGGCTCCTACGAGCAGTACTTC. It codes for CASRNGTSGSYEQYF.

This chain links TRBV5-1 with TRBJ2-7, with TRBD2 matching 11 bases. Germline assignment: CDR1 SGHRS and CDR2 YFSETQ. Unmatched junction bases numbered 5, after V lost 0 bases and J lost 6 bases. The CDR3 runs 15 residues. Written as DNA, the CDR3 is TGCGCCAGCAGCTTGGCCCTAGCGGGAGGTTCCGAGCAGTACTTC. Translation: CASSLALAGGSEQYF.

The V call is TRBV11-2, the J call TRBJ2-1, with 9 bases aligning to TRBD1. CDR3 length equals 15 residues. The germline CDR1 and CDR2 sequences are SGHAT and FQNNGV. With V trimmed by 5 bases and J by 0 bases, 2 bases remained unmatched. The CDR3 reads CASSGTGLSYNEQFF. The DNA of the CDR3 is TGTGCCAGCAGCGGGACAGGGCTCTCCTACAATGAGCAGTTCTTC.

The rearrangement joins TRBV5-4 to TRBJ2-5; D is ambiguous. Per the germline V gene, CDR1 is SGHNT and CDR2 is YYREEE (reference sequence). V lost 2 bases and J 1 base, leaving 6 bases between the germline ends. The CDR3 sequence is 13 residues long. The CDR3 spells CASSFRSQETQYF. Here the CDR3 DNA reads TGTGCCAGCAGCTTTCGGAGCCAAGAGACCCAGTACTTC.

V gene TRBV6-6 combines with J gene TRBJ1-2; D call uncertain. The CDR3 loop spans 15 amino acids. Germline V CDR1 and CDR2: MNHNY, SVGAGI (reference sequence). Trimming pared 2 bases from V and 4 bases from J, leaving 14 bases between. CDR3 nucleotides: TGTGCCAGCAGTTACGGGTCTGATACGGGCTATGGCTACACCTTC. It codes for CASSYGSDTGYGYTF.

V gene TRBV18 combines with J gene TRBJ1-1; TRBD1 is a possible D gene (5 bases). Germline V gene data show CDR1 as KGHSH and CDR2 as LQKENI. There are 16 residues in the CDR3. Trimming cost V 2 bases and J 4 bases, with 17 bases left between them. The CDR3 bases are TGTGCCAGCTCACCAGGCCCTCCTGACAGTGTCACTGAAGCTTTCTTT. It translates to CASSPGPPDSVTEAFF.